This TCR beta chain emerged from a study of regulatory T cells in long-lasting Graves disease. V lost 0 bases and J lost 3; bases outside the gene matches: 8. The germline gives CDR1 DFQATT, CDR2 SNEGSKA (reference sequence). This CDR3 spans 16 amino acids. Specified time point: newly diagnosed GD, antithyroid drugs for less than 3 months. RNA from PBMCs was the source of the TCR library. This clonotype was counted only a few times. Construction of the TCR beta libraries employed iRepertoire HTBI primers in conjunction with Arm-PCR of CDR3 regions. Via MiXCR, TCRdb re-called the multiplex PCR reads, giving one row per CDR3 protein. The sample shows around 500,000 distinct CDR3 sequences, about 15% of them seen only once. The sample was also reused in another study, on T cells in Graves' hyperthyroidism and ophthalmopathy. That source adds: Exclusion criteria comprised uncontrolled infection, other autoimmune disease, pregnancy or lactation. HTBI primers were employed in a first-round RT-PCR of the TCR CDR3.

This sequence joins TRBV20-1 and TRBJ1-5, with 7 positions matching TRBD1. This receptor was taken from a woman aged 40-65 years with Graves disease. This material consisted of peripheral blood mononuclear cells (PBMCs), taken at new diagnosis, from a patient treated with antithyroid drugs. CDR3 coding DNA: TGCAGTGCTAGAGAACAGGGGTCCGTTGTCAATCAGCCCCAGCATTTT. Its protein is CSAREQGSVVNQPQHF.